Below are 5 T cell receptor beta chains sequenced from a single sample in a study of early T cells in non-severe SARS-CoV-2 infection. TCRdb passed the 5' RACE reads through MiXCR, listing each CDR3 protein once. This table has roughly 100,000 distinct CDR3 sequences, roughly 14% appearing once. Input material: whole blood. The receptors originated from an adult who was a healthcare worker with PCR-confirmed SARS-CoV-2 infection or an uninfected control (not recorded which).

This clonotype was seen only a few times. CDR3 bases: TGCAGTGCTTCTAGCGGAACCTACGAGCAGTACTTC. Translated: CSASSGTYEQYF. This chain links TRBV20-1 with TRBJ2-7; 7 nucleotides match TRBD2. Germline-derived CDR1 and CDR2 are DFQATT and SNEGSKA (reference sequence). The CDR3 spans 12 residues. J gave up 2 bases and V 5 bases, and 3 bases lay outside the gene matches.

This clonotype has ten or more counts. The chain is built from TRBV12-3 or TRBV12-4 and TRBJ1-6, with D tentatively TRBD1 (6 bases). Trimming took 2 bases from V and 6 from J, leaving 11 bases between them. The CDR3 sequence is 15 residues long. The CDR3: CASSLTRGGNSPLHF. CDR3 sequence (DNA): TGTGCCAGCAGTTTAACCAGGGGTGGTAATTCACCCCTCCACTTT.

This clonotype turned up a few times. The chain recombines TRBV4-3 with TRBJ2-3; D gene ambiguous. The V gene lost 0 bases and the J gene lost 2 bases, with 9 bases spanning the gap. The CDR3 length is 15 residues. Germline-derived CDR1 and CDR2 are LGHNA and YSLEER. CDR3 amino acids: CASSQEGISTDTQYF. The CDR3 DNA follows: TGCGCCAGCAGCCAAGAAGGCATATCCACAGATACGCAGTATTTT.

This clonotype came up many times. The chain has TRBV18 and TRBJ2-6; tentatively, D is TRBD2 (6 bases). This CDR3 region has 16 residues. Germline-derived CDR1 and CDR2 are KGHSH and LQKENI. V was pared by 4 bases and J by 1 base, with 11 bases between. CDR3 nucleotide sequence: TGTGCCAGCTCACGGGACTTTTCTTCTGGGGCCAACGTCCTGACTTTC. Its translation is CASSRDFSSGANVLTF.

This rearrangement joins TRBV20-1 to TRBJ2-5, with D hard to call. The CDR3 loop spans 10 amino acids. V dropped 6 bases and J dropped 5 bases, with 7 bases sitting between them. Germline V gene data show CDR1 as DFQATT and CDR2 as SNEGSKA (reference sequence). DNA for the CDR3: TGCAGTGCGGCCCGTGAGACCCAGTACTTC. Its translation is CSAARETQYF.